Listed here are 9 T cell receptor beta chains from one sample, sequenced in a study of blood T cells in healthy people across ages. A second roughly 6 to 11 cycle PCR used barcoded and J-beta primers. TCRdb passed the 5' RACE reads through MiXCR, listing each CDR3 protein once. The data contain more than 750,000 distinct CDR3 sequences, almost 30% of them singletons. The sample was also linked to a second study, of T cells of mothers and their children.

Sequenced input: blood. These receptors were collected from a woman aged 40 to 50 in good health.

This clonotype was recorded at least ten times. The chain joins TRBV27 to TRBJ2-6; possibly TRBD1 or TRBD2 for D (5 bases each). CDR3 length equals 16 residues. Trimming shortened V by 5 bases and J by 0 bases, and 11 bases separated the two germline ends. Germline-derived CDR1 and CDR2 are MNHEY and SMNVEV (reference sequence). The CDR3 DNA sequence: TGTGCCAGCAGTGGGGGACGCCTCTCTGGGGCCAACGTCCTGACTTTC. Its protein is CASSGGRLSGANVLTF.

This chain links TRBV29-1 with TRBJ2-5; 12 nucleotides match TRBD2. Germline CDR1 reads SQVTM; CDR2 reads ANQGSEA. V trimming: 4 bases; J trimming: 5 bases; junction bases outside the gene matches: 11. The CDR3 extends over 16 amino acids. This chain's CDR3 is CSVVRASGGASETQYF. CDR3 sequence (DNA): TGCAGCGTTGTCCGGGCTAGCGGGGGGGCCTCGGAGACCCAGTACTTC.

This clonotype was detected many times. The chain combines TRBV4-1 with TRBJ2-7, with 8 bases aligning to TRBD1. Germline loops: CDR1 MGHRA, CDR2 YSYEKL. With V trimmed by 2 bases and J by 2 bases, 14 bases remained unmatched. This CDR3 has 18 residues. CDR3 residues: CASSQSGQGVMSPYEQYF. In nucleotides, the CDR3 is TGCGCCAGCAGCCAATCAGGACAGGGCGTAATGTCCCCCTACGAGCAGTACTTC.

This clonotype came up a few times. The rearrangement joins TRBV12-3 or TRBV12-4 to TRBJ1-6; D is unresolved. V was shortened by 5 bases and J by 13 bases, with 15 bases between the two germline ends. The CDR3 has 13 amino acids. CDR3 bases: TGTGCCAGCAGTCGCCAGAGTCATCAGCCCCTCCACTTT. Translation: CASSRQSHQPLHF.

The gene calls are TRBV29-1 and TRBJ1-2; unclear D gene. Per germline, CDR1 SQVTM and CDR2 ANQGSEA. V shed 1 base and J shed 8 bases, with 11 bases lying between them. The CDR3 length is 12 residues. The CDR3 bases are TGCAGCGTTGAAGGTAAAGAACACGGCTACACCTTC. Amino acid sequence: CSVEGKEHGYTF.

This chain links TRBV10-2 with TRBJ2-7, with D unclear. CDR3 length: 14 residues. The germline gives CDR1 WSHSY, CDR2 SAAADI. Trimming left V 0 bases short and J 7 bases short, with 13 bases between. This CDR3 is CASSESWASKEQYF. Written as DNA, the CDR3 is TGCGCCAGCAGTGAGTCATGGGCTTCTAAGGAGCAGTACTTC.

V gene TRBV6-2 or TRBV6-3 combines with J gene TRBJ2-7; D possibly corresponds to TRBD1 (6 bases). V shed 6 bases and J shed 3 bases, with 9 bases lying between them. Per the germline V gene, CDR1 is MNHEY and CDR2 is SVGEGT. The length of the CDR3 is 12 residues. CDR3 region: CASRNRVYEQYF. The CDR3 nucleotides read TGTGCCAGCAGAAACAGGGTCTACGAGCAGTACTTC.

With respect to this clonotype: Just one base apart from a much larger clone, this may be a read error. The chain uses TRBV3-1 and TRBJ2-7; 7 nucleotides match TRBD2. The CDR3 has 15 amino acids. Germline CDR1 and CDR2: LGHDT and YNNKEL (reference sequence). V lost 2 bases, J lost 4 bases, and 8 bases stayed unmatched. CDR3 sequence reads: CASSQSPRGGYEQYF. CDR3 bases: TGTGCCAGCAGCCAAAGTCCACGGGGAGGGTACGAGCAGTACTTC.

The V gene is TRBV9, the J gene TRBJ1-3; D might be TRBD1 (6 bases). Germline V gene sequence: CDR1 SGDLS, CDR2 YYNGEE. The germline V and J ends were trimmed by 0 bases and 4 bases, with 14 bases remaining between them. This CDR3 has 16 residues. CDR3 bases: TGTGCCAGCAGCGTAGGCGCGGGGGGCGAGGGAAACACCATATATTTT. Its translation is CASSVGAGGEGNTIYF.